This T cell receptor beta chain stems from a study of T-cell reconstitution after alpha-beta-depleted transplantation in children. Unmatched junction bases numbered 8, after V lost 3 bases and J lost 7 bases. This CDR3 has 16 residues. Germline assignment: CDR1 KGHDR and CDR2 SFDVKD. The library targeted TCRbeta and was prepared with unique molecular identifiers. Via MiXCR, TCRdb re-called the PCR reads, giving one row per CDR3 protein. This table holds hundreds of thousands of distinct CDR3 sequences, 32% found once. The V gene is TRBV24-1, the J gene TRBJ2-2; TRBD1 aligns across 9 bases. The specimen comprised PBMCs from the stem cell graft donor, sampled from the stem cell graft. The sequence derives from a human donor who donated a stem cell graft to a child with aplastic anemia. CDR3 sequence: CATSDGDRAVDGELFF. CDR3 DNA: TGTGCCACCAGTGATGGGGACAGGGCTGTGGACGGGGAGCTGTTTTTT.